What follows are 19 T cell receptor beta chains derived from one specimen sequenced in a study of blood T cell repertoires in COVID-19. The assay was immunoSEQ multiplex PCR, and TCRdb's table has in-frame clones only and misses some. The sample shows roughly 73,000 clones, 80% to 90% of them seen only once. The sample consisted of peripheral blood. The receptors stem from an older woman with acute or convalescent COVID-19.

The chain recombines TRBV6-5 with TRBJ1-5; no reliable D call. The CDR3 is 15 residues long. CDR1 and CDR2 (germline): MNHEY, SVGAGI. The V and J ends lost 8 bases and 1 base respectively, with 15 bases between them. In DNA form, the CDR3 reads TGTGCCAGCTTATTAACGGGTCAAAGCAATCAGCCCCAGCATTTT. Amino acids: CASLLTGQSNQPQHF.

The chain recombines TRBV2 with TRBJ2-7; the match to TRBD1 covers 7 bases. Germline V gene data show CDR1 as SNHLY and CDR2 as FYNNEI. The CDR3 runs to 15 residues. The junction had 11 bases not matched to a gene; V was cut back by 6 bases and J by 3 bases. CDR3 sequence: CASRWGPGGVYEQYF. The DNA of the CDR3 is TGTGCCAGCAGGTGGGGACCAGGGGGAGTCTACGAGCAGTACTTC.

V usage is TRBV7-3 and J usage is TRBJ2-1; 12 bases are shared with TRBD2. The CDR3 is made up of 15 amino acids. Trimming at V came to 4 bases and at J to 7 bases, leaving 5 bases not matched to a gene. The germline V gene has CDR1 SGHTA and CDR2 FQGTGA. This CDR3 reads CASSSSGRDSNEQFF. The DNA for the CDR3 is TGTGCCAGCAGCTCTAGCGGGAGGGATTCTAATGAGCAGTTCTTC.

The rearrangement links TRBV9 to TRBJ2-2; D gene unclear. The CDR3 length is 15 residues. Deletions cut 0 bases from V and 2 bases from J, with 8 bases between. Germline lookup yields CDR1 SGDLS and CDR2 YYNGEE. CDR3 sequence reads: CASSVGQVNTGELFF. In DNA form, the CDR3 reads TGTGCCAGCAGCGTAGGACAAGTTAACACCGGGGAGCTGTTTTTT.

This chain links TRBV7-9 with TRBJ1-6, with TRBD1 matching over 9 bases. From germline, CDR1 is SEHNR and CDR2 FQNEAQ (reference sequence). The length of the CDR3 is 16 residues. J lost 7 bases, V lost 1 base, and 5 bases had no gene match. The CDR3 region is CASSLGTGARNSPLHF. Here the CDR3 DNA reads TGTGCCAGCAGCTTAGGGACAGGGGCGAGGAATTCACCCCTCCACTTT. Full variable domain (remainder filled in from reference TRBV7-9 and TRBJ1-6): DTGVSQNPRHKITKRGQNVTFRCDPISEHNRLYWYRQTLGQGPEFLTYFQNEAQLEKSRLLSDRFSAERPKGSFSTLEIQRTEQGDSAMYLCASSLGTGARNSPLHFGNGTRLTVT.

Only a few counts were recorded for this clone. V is TRBV7-6 and J is TRBJ2-1; 7 bases align to TRBD1. Germline assignment: CDR1 SGHVS and CDR2 FNYEAQ. V lost 5 bases and J lost 4; bases outside the gene matches: 11. CDR3 length: 16 amino acids. Here the CDR3 DNA reads TGTGCCAGCAGCGGTACTTTTGGGGGACAGTACAATGAGCAGTTCTTC. It encodes CASSGTFGGQYNEQFF.

The chain links TRBV27 to TRBJ1-4, with 9 bases aligning to TRBD1. The CDR3 spans 15 residues. Germline V gene data show CDR1 as MNHEY and CDR2 as SMNVEV (reference sequence). The V gene end was trimmed by 0 bases and the J gene end by 5 bases; junction bases not matched to a gene: 1. CDR3 in amino acids: CASSLSGTGNEKLFF. The CDR3 DNA reads TGTGCCAGCAGTTTATCTGGGACAGGGAATGAAAAACTGTTTTTT.

The rearrangement joins TRBV5-1 to TRBJ2-1; 7 positions agree with TRBD2. This CDR3 comprises 14 residues. Trimming removed 3 bases from V and 10 bases from J; junction bases left unmatched: 10. The germline gives CDR1 SGHRS, CDR2 YFSETQ. The CDR3 bases are TGCGCCAGCAGCTACCGACTAGCCGGGCTCGAGCAGTTCTTC. Its translation: CASSYRLAGLEQFF.

The genes are TRBV4-1 and TRBJ2-4, with 7 bases fitting TRBD2. J was trimmed by 3 bases and V by 4 bases; bases with no gene match: 9. The V gene's germline CDR1 is MGHRA and CDR2 YSYEKL. This CDR3 is built from 16 residues. CDR3 in amino acids: CASSPPFWEGKNIQYF. Here the CDR3 DNA reads TGCGCCAGCAGCCCCCCGTTTTGGGAGGGCAAAAACATTCAGTACTTC.

The J gene is TRBJ1-5, the V gene TRBV5-1; 9 bases align to TRBD1. V lost 4 bases and J lost 7; bases outside the gene matches: 6. From germline, CDR1 is SGHRS and CDR2 YFSETQ. The CDR3 runs 14 residues. The CDR3 region has the DNA TGCGCCAGCAGCCTGGGGACAGGGAACCAGCCCCAGCATTTT. Translating gives CASSLGTGNQPQHF.

The V call is TRBV3-1 (or the pseudogene TRBV3-2), the J call TRBJ2-1, with D possibly being TRBD1 (6 bases). V dropped 1 base and J dropped 2 bases, with 15 bases sitting between them. This CDR3 contains 17 residues. Germline loops: CDR1 LGHDT, CDR2 YNNKEL (reference sequence). CDR3 in amino acids: CASSQGWTAYTYNEQFF. Written as DNA, the CDR3 is TGTGCCAGCAGCCAAGGATGGACAGCCTATACCTACAATGAGCAGTTCTTC.

The CDR3 here is CASRPNWGAEAFF. The CDR3 DNA follows: TGTGCCAGCAGACCAAATTGGGGGGCTGAAGCTTTCTTT. The chain links TRBV13 to TRBJ1-1, with D maybe TRBD1 (5 bases). This CDR3 has 13 amino acids. V was pared by 6 bases and J by 6 bases, with 14 bases between. Germline CDR1 PRHDT, CDR2 FYEKMQ (reference sequence). Complete variable domain (other parts from reference TRBV13 and TRBJ1-1): AAGVIQSPRHLIKEKRETATLKCYPIPRHDTVYWYQQGPGQDPQFLISFYEKMQSDKGSIPDRFSAQQFSDYHSELNMSSLELGDSALYFCASRPNWGAEAFFGQGTRLTVV.

V and J are TRBV16 and TRBJ1-1; D is perhaps TRBD1 (5 bases). Germline V gene sequence: CDR1 KGHSY, CDR2 FQNENV. The germline V and J ends were trimmed by 4 bases and 4 bases, with 19 bases remaining between them. The CDR3 extends over 16 amino acids. The CDR3 DNA sequence: TGTGCCAGCAGCCGAGAGGTTCCTCGTCAGGGCACTGAAGCTTTCTTT. Protein product: CASSREVPRQGTEAFF.

The rearrangement uses TRBV4-1 and TRBJ1-2; TRBD1 agrees at 8 bases. The germline V gene has CDR1 MGHRA and CDR2 YSYEKL. The CDR3 length is 17 residues. J was trimmed by 2 bases and V by 0 bases; bases with no gene match: 8. The CDR3 here is CASSQDRGQATNYGYTF. In DNA form, the CDR3 reads TGCGCCAGCAGCCAAGACCGGGGACAGGCGACCAACTATGGCTACACCTTC.

In its sample, this clone was seen a few times. The chain links TRBV3-1 (or the pseudogene TRBV3-2) to TRBJ2-1; 12 bases match TRBD2. V lost 4 bases and J lost 0; bases outside the gene matches: 7. This CDR3 is built from 18 residues. Per germline, CDR1 LGHDT and CDR2 YNNKEL (reference sequence). CDR3 region: CASSRFMTSGGSYNEQFF. CDR3 bases: TGTGCCAGCAGCCGCTTTATGACTAGCGGGGGCTCCTACAATGAGCAGTTCTTC.

This chain joins TRBV7-6 and TRBJ2-3; 7 bases match TRBD2. The CDR3 has 17 residues. The V segment lost 5 bases and the J segment 6 bases; nucleotides outside the gene matches: 17. Germline V lookup: CDR1 SGHVS, CDR2 FNYEAQ. The CDR3 DNA reads TGTGCCAGCAGCCTACTCTCGGGAGGAATTTTACCGGATACGCAGTATTTT. Protein: CASSLLSGGILPDTQYF.

The V gene is TRBV5-1, the J gene TRBJ2-1; TRBD2 matches 12 bases. Germline CDR1 and CDR2: SGHRS and YFSETQ. V dropped 8 bases and J dropped 8; count of bases not matched to a gene: 11. The CDR3 contains 15 residues. CDR3 sequence: CASQLTSGSYDEQFF. The CDR3 coding sequence is TGCGCCAGTCAACTGACTAGCGGGAGTTATGATGAGCAGTTCTTC.

This chain joins TRBV7-9 and TRBJ2-5; unclear D gene. Germline loops: CDR1 SEHNR, CDR2 FQNEAQ (reference sequence). The CDR3 sequence is 13 residues long. Trimming shortened V by 5 bases and J by 5 bases, and 12 bases separated the two germline ends. The CDR3 coding sequence is TGTGCCAGCAGCCTTAGTTCTAGGGAGACCCAGTACTTC. It yields the protein CASSLSSRETQYF.

The rearrangement uses TRBV12-5 and TRBJ2-5; no definite D call. Germline V gene data show CDR1 as LGHNT and CDR2 as FRNRAP. Trimming removed 7 bases at V and 2 bases at J, with 14 bases between. This CDR3 region has 14 residues. The CDR3 here is CASAPALVQETQYF. The CDR3 nucleotides are TGTGCTAGTGCCCCCGCGCTGGTACAAGAGACCCAGTACTTC.